The rows below give T cell receptor beta chains drawn from one sample of a study of breast tumors, draining lymph nodes, adjacent tissues. TCRdb called the multiplex PCR reads again in MiXCR, with one record for every CDR3 protein. The data show fewer than 250,000 distinct CDR3 sequences, with 32% seen just once and 1.4% held by the top ten. Source material: axillary lymph node tissue. These receptors were collected from a female donor with breast cancer. Some clones in this sample may be carry-over from other donors' samples. The CDR3 runs from the conserved cysteine through the conserved F or W. Fields, in order: V gene, J gene, D gene, clone size, CDR3 protein, CDR3 DNA. D genes are given only for firm matches. Where a row states a size, it is once, few, many or the class of an expanded clone; other rows omit it.

V gene: TRBV20-1
J gene: TRBJ2-1
D gene: .
clone size: many
CDR3 protein: CSARPSADEQFF
CDR3 DNA: TGCAGTGCTAGGCCTAGCGCCGATGAGCAGTTCTTC

V gene: TRBV7-9
J gene: TRBJ2-3
D gene: TRBD2
clone size: .
CDR3 protein: CASSAPQAGGPRDTQYF
CDR3 DNA: TGTGCCAGCAGCGCACCCCAAGCGGGAGGGCCGAGAGATACGCAGTATTTT

V gene: TRBV20-1
J gene: TRBJ2-5
D gene: .
clone size: .
CDR3 protein: CSARSTGTETQYF
CDR3 DNA: TGCAGTGCTAGGTCAACAGGGACAGAGACCCAGTACTTC

V gene: TRBV29-1
J gene: TRBJ1-1
D gene: .
clone size: few
CDR3 protein: CSVGGYEAFF
CDR3 DNA: TGCAGCGTTGGGGGATACGAAGCTTTCTTT

V gene: TRBV5-4
J gene: TRBJ2-4
D gene: .
clone size: many
CDR3 protein: CASSLQGSTNIQYF
CDR3 DNA: TGTGCCAGCAGCCTACAGGGTTCTACAAACATTCAGTACTTC

V gene: TRBV4-2
J gene: TRBJ2-7
D gene: .
clone size: many
CDR3 protein: CASSPDLESYEQYF
CDR3 DNA: TGTGCCAGCAGCCCCGACCTAGAATCCTACGAGCAGTACTTC

V gene: TRBV5-6
J gene: TRBJ2-3
D gene: .
clone size: many
CDR3 protein: CASSLLVQGSWTDTQYF
CDR3 DNA: TGTGCCAGCAGCTTGTTGGTCCAGGGGAGTTGGACAGATACGCAGTATTTT

V gene: TRBV7-2
J gene: TRBJ2-5
D gene: TRBD2
clone size: once
CDR3 protein: CASSYHTRLAGGRGTQYF
CDR3 DNA: TGTGCTAGCAGCTACCACACCCGACTAGCGGGAGGGCGAGGGACCCAGTACTTC

V gene: TRBV5-1
J gene: TRBJ2-3
D gene: .
clone size: .
CDR3 protein: CASSSVGSSTDTQYF
CDR3 DNA: TGCGCCAGCAGCTCCGTAGGGTCTAGCACCGATACGCAGTATTTT

V gene: TRBV15
J gene: TRBJ1-4
D gene: TRBD1
clone size: many
CDR3 protein: CATSRDGQAREKLFF
CDR3 DNA: TGTGCCACCAGCAGAGACGGACAGGCTCGAGAAAAACTGTTTTTT

V gene: TRBV28
J gene: TRBJ2-5
D gene: TRBD2
clone size: few
CDR3 protein: CASRPGTNQETQYF
CDR3 DNA: TGTGCCAGCAGACCCGGGACTAACCAAGAGACCCAGTACTTC

V gene: TRBV11-1
J gene: TRBJ2-7
D gene: .
clone size: .
CDR3 protein: CASSSRRTATEQYF
CDR3 DNA: TGTGCCAGCAGCTCCAGAAGGACAGCGACCGAGCAGTACTTC

V gene: TRBV3-1
J gene: TRBJ2-3
D gene: .
clone size: .
CDR3 protein: CACSQDLRESNRQYF
CDR3 DNA: TGTGCCTGCAGCCAAGATCTCCGGGAGAGTAATAGGCAGTATTTT

V gene: TRBV5-4
J gene: TRBJ1-2
D gene: .
clone size: many
CDR3 protein: CASRPDGTYGYTF
CDR3 DNA: TGTGCCAGCAGACCCGACGGAACCTATGGCTACACCTTC

V gene: TRBV20-1
J gene: TRBJ2-1
D gene: .
clone size: .
CDR3 protein: CSARAGRSTDTQFF
CDR3 DNA: TGCAGTGCTAGAGCCGGAAGAAGCACAGATACGCAGTTCTTC

V gene: TRBV7-9
J gene: TRBJ1-4
D gene: TRBD1
clone size: .
CDR3 protein: CASSVWEQGDRLFF
CDR3 DNA: TGTGCCAGCAGCGTATGGGAACAGGGGGATCGACTGTTTTTT

V gene: TRBV11-3
J gene: TRBJ2-1
D gene: .
clone size: many
CDR3 protein: CASSSRGAGEQFF
CDR3 DNA: TGTGCCAGCAGCTCCCGGGGAGCCGGTGAGCAGTTCTTC

V gene: TRBV6-6
J gene: TRBJ1-6
D gene: .
clone size: .
CDR3 protein: CASSHAPFSGSPLHF
CDR3 DNA: TGTGCCAGCAGTCACGCCCCTTTCAGTGGATCACCCCTCCACTTT

V gene: TRBV29-1
J gene: TRBJ1-3
D gene: .
clone size: .
CDR3 protein: CSVDLGLPNTIYF
CDR3 DNA: TGCAGCGTTGATCTAGGACTTCCGAACACCATATATTTT

V gene: TRBV20-1
J gene: TRBJ2-3
D gene: .
clone size: .
CDR3 protein: CSAPSLQGTTDTQYF
CDR3 DNA: TGCAGTGCCCCAAGCCTACAAGGGACCACAGATACGCAGTATTTT

V gene: TRBV28
J gene: TRBJ1-1
D gene: .
clone size: .
CDR3 protein: CASSFLRVTEAFF
CDR3 DNA: TGTGCCAGCAGTTTTTTACGGGTTACTGAAGCTTTCTTT

V gene: TRBV5-1
J gene: TRBJ2-5
D gene: .
clone size: many
CDR3 protein: CASSGQGGETQYF
CDR3 DNA: TGCGCCAGCAGCGGACAGGGAGGGGAGACCCAGTACTTC

V gene: TRBV3-1
J gene: TRBJ2-7
D gene: .
clone size: many
CDR3 protein: CASSQAGIGIEQYF
CDR3 DNA: TGTGCCAGCAGCCAAGCCGGGATCGGTATCGAGCAGTACTTC

V gene: TRBV7-2
J gene: TRBJ2-1
D gene: TRBD2
clone size: many
CDR3 protein: CASSSLGLAGNEQFF
CDR3 DNA: TGTGCCAGCAGCTCCCTCGGACTAGCAGGGAATGAGCAGTTCTTC

V gene: TRBV7-3
J gene: TRBJ1-1
D gene: .
clone size: .
CDR3 protein: CASSFGTSNTEASF
CDR3 DNA: TGTGCCAGCAGTTTTGGGACATCGAACACTGAAGCTTCCTTT

V gene: TRBV29-1
J gene: TRBJ1-2
D gene: TRBD1
clone size: many
CDR3 protein: CSVRRQGDYGYTF
CDR3 DNA: TGCAGCGTCCGACGACAGGGGGACTATGGCTACACCTTC

V gene: TRBV2
J gene: TRBJ2-1
D gene: .
clone size: many
CDR3 protein: CASSEGTSRNEQFF
CDR3 DNA: TGTGCCAGCAGTGAAGGTACTAGCAGGAATGAGCAGTTCTTC

V gene: TRBV9
J gene: TRBJ2-3
D gene: TRBD2
clone size: .
CDR3 protein: CASSAFSRTSGRGTDTQYF
CDR3 DNA: TGTGCCAGCAGCGCTTTCTCCCGGACTAGCGGGAGGGGGACAGATACGCAGTATTTT

V gene: TRBV10-1
J gene: TRBJ2-1
D gene: TRBD2
clone size: .
CDR3 protein: CASSENSGSSYNEQFF
CDR3 DNA: TGCGCCAGCAGTGAGAATAGCGGGAGCTCCTACAATGAGCAGTTCTTC

V gene: TRBV20-1
J gene: TRBJ1-2
D gene: .
clone size: many
CDR3 protein: CSARVAGGYTF
CDR3 DNA: TGCAGTGCTAGAGTTGCCGGCGGCTACACCTTC

V gene: TRBV6-4
J gene: TRBJ2-7
D gene: .
clone size: many
CDR3 protein: CASSHVRVSSYEQYF
CDR3 DNA: TGTGCCAGCAGTCACGTCAGGGTTAGCTCCTACGAGCAGTACTTC

V gene: TRBV18
J gene: TRBJ2-7
D gene: TRBD1
clone size: many
CDR3 protein: CASSPTGTGSYEQYF
CDR3 DNA: TGTGCCAGCTCACCTACCGGGACAGGATCCTACGAGCAGTACTTC

V gene: TRBV19
J gene: TRBJ2-6
D gene: TRBD1
clone size: .
CDR3 protein: CASSSGTGVSGANVLTF
CDR3 DNA: TGTGCCAGTAGTTCCGGGACAGGTGTCTCTGGGGCCAACGTCCTGACTTTC

V gene: TRBV29-1
J gene: TRBJ2-3
D gene: .
clone size: .
CDR3 protein: CSGWSRTDTQYF
CDR3 DNA: TGCAGCGGGTGGTCAAGGACAGATACGCAGTATTTT

V gene: TRBV20-1
J gene: TRBJ1-6
D gene: .
clone size: .
CDR3 protein: CSASRTGNSPLHF
CDR3 DNA: TGCAGTGCTTCAAGGACGGGTAATTCACCCCTCCACTTT

V gene: TRBV19
J gene: TRBJ2-3
D gene: .
clone size: many
CDR3 protein: CASSIDINPDTQYF
CDR3 DNA: TGTGCCAGTAGCATAGACATAAATCCCGATACGCAGTATTTT

V gene: TRBV6-1
J gene: TRBJ1-5
D gene: .
clone size: many
CDR3 protein: CASKGANQPQHF
CDR3 DNA: TGTGCCAGCAAAGGGGCCAATCAGCCCCAGCATTTT

V gene: TRBV9
J gene: TRBJ1-2
D gene: TRBD1
clone size: many
CDR3 protein: CASSDPLREQGAGGYTF
CDR3 DNA: TGTGCCAGCAGCGACCCCCTCCGTGAACAGGGGGCAGGGGGCTACACCTTC

V gene: TRBV27
J gene: TRBJ2-5
D gene: TRBD2
clone size: many
CDR3 protein: CASSPGTSGRLETQYF
CDR3 DNA: TGTGCCAGCAGTCCGGGGACTAGCGGGAGGTTAGAGACCCAGTACTTC

V gene: TRBV9
J gene: TRBJ2-1
D gene: .
clone size: many
CDR3 protein: CASSVVPQGSGGQFF
CDR3 DNA: TGTGCCAGCAGCGTAGTCCCACAGGGTTCTGGCGGGCAGTTCTTC

V gene: TRBV29-1
J gene: TRBJ2-7
D gene: .
clone size: few
CDR3 protein: CIPELEQYF
CDR3 DNA: TGCATCCCAGAGCTCGAGCAGTACTTC

V gene: TRBV12-3/TRBV12-4
J gene: TRBJ1-6
D gene: .
clone size: .
CDR3 protein: CASSLAGDYNSPLHF
CDR3 DNA: TGCGCCAGCAGTTTAGCCGGGGACTATAATTCACCCCTCCACTTT

V gene: TRBV24-1
J gene: TRBJ2-5
D gene: .
clone size: many
CDR3 protein: CATSDLNREETQYF
CDR3 DNA: TGTGCCACCAGTGATTTGAACAGAGAAGAGACCCAGTACTTC

V gene: TRBV20-1
J gene: TRBJ2-3
D gene: .
clone size: many
CDR3 protein: CSPSVTDTQYF
CDR3 DNA: TGCAGTCCCTCTGTCACAGATACGCAGTATTTT

V gene: TRBV5-1
J gene: TRBJ1-2
D gene: .
clone size: many
CDR3 protein: CASSLQGGYGYTF
CDR3 DNA: TGCGCCAGCAGCTTACAGGGCGGGTATGGCTACACCTTC

V gene: TRBV4-3
J gene: TRBJ1-1
D gene: TRBD1
clone size: few
CDR3 protein: CASSQDRWTGGFEAFF
CDR3 DNA: TGCGCCAGCAGCCAAGATCGCTGGACAGGGGGTTTTGAAGCTTTCTTT

V gene: TRBV12-3/TRBV12-4
J gene: TRBJ2-7
D gene: .
clone size: many
CDR3 protein: CASSFQGIGEQYF
CDR3 DNA: TGTGCCAGCAGTTTCCAGGGTATCGGCGAGCAGTACTTC

V gene: TRBV7-6
J gene: TRBJ2-1
D gene: TRBD2
clone size: many
CDR3 protein: CASSPQTSGRGNEQFF
CDR3 DNA: TGTGCCAGCAGCCCCCAGACTAGCGGGAGGGGGAATGAGCAGTTCTTC

V gene: TRBV2
J gene: TRBJ2-5
D gene: .
clone size: .
CDR3 protein: CASSQTGQKAQYF
CDR3 DNA: TGTGCCAGCAGCCAAACAGGTCAAAAGGCCCAGTACTTC

V gene: TRBV18
J gene: TRBJ2-7
D gene: TRBD2
clone size: few
CDR3 protein: CASSPGLAKNEQYF
CDR3 DNA: TGTGCCAGCTCACCAGGACTAGCGAAGAACGAGCAGTACTTC

V gene: TRBV20-1
J gene: TRBJ2-3
D gene: TRBD2
clone size: many
CDR3 protein: CSASLGTSGRETHTDTQYF
CDR3 DNA: TGCAGTGCTAGCCTCGGGACTAGCGGGAGGGAAACACACACAGATACGCAGTATTTT

V gene: TRBV13
J gene: TRBJ2-1
D gene: TRBD2
clone size: many
CDR3 protein: CASSLGLAGFVGMQENEQFF
CDR3 DNA: TGTGCCAGCAGCTTGGGACTAGCGGGATTCGTAGGGATGCAAGAGAATGAGCAGTTCTTC

V gene: TRBV25-1
J gene: TRBJ2-7
D gene: TRBD1
clone size: many
CDR3 protein: CASSDWDRTYEQYF
CDR3 DNA: TGTGCCAGCAGTGACTGGGACAGAACCTACGAGCAGTACTTC

V gene: TRBV6-6
J gene: TRBJ2-3
D gene: TRBD2
clone size: many
CDR3 protein: CASSRLAGGSDTDTQYF
CDR3 DNA: TGTGCCAGCAGCCGACTAGCGGGAGGGAGTGACACAGATACGCAGTATTTT

V gene: TRBV29-1
J gene: TRBJ2-5
D gene: TRBD2
clone size: .
CDR3 protein: CSVEDRTSELETQYF
CDR3 DNA: TGCAGCGTTGAAGATAGAACTAGCGAGTTAGAGACCCAGTACTTC

V gene: TRBV5-8
J gene: TRBJ2-3
D gene: .
clone size: few
CDR3 protein: CASSVTGTPSGTDTQYF
CDR3 DNA: TGTGCCAGCAGCGTAACCGGGACACCCTCTGGCACAGATACGCAGTATTTT

V gene: TRBV30
J gene: TRBJ2-7
D gene: TRBD1
clone size: .
CDR3 protein: CAWSQGGDRGKEQYF
CDR3 DNA: TGTGCCTGGAGCCAGGGGGGGGACAGGGGGAAAGAGCAGTACTTC

V gene: TRBV28
J gene: TRBJ1-5
D gene: .
clone size: few
CDR3 protein: CASSLPSPGYQPQHF
CDR3 DNA: TGTGCCAGCAGTTTGCCCTCCCCCGGCTATCAGCCCCAGCATTTT